This T cell receptor beta chain was recovered during a study of beta chain features in type 1 diabetes. Study-wide findings and caveats: TCRB CDR3s were moderately but significantly shorter in Type 1 diabetes patients in all four CD4+ subsets. Fewer junction insertions and more nucleotide deletions appeared in type 1 diabetes patients.

The CDR3 is made up of 13 amino acids. V was trimmed by 4 bases and J by 3 bases, leaving 12 bases between them. Germline V gene data show CDR1 as SQVTM and CDR2 as ANQGSEA. Every isolated RNA sample was fully reverse transcribed, so sequencing captured expressed TCRB transcripts. Here immunoSEQ multiplex PCR was the method, and the copy in TCRdb shows in-frame clones only, minus some. The data contain some 500,000 clones, about an eighth of them singletons. This clone was seen more than once but under ten times. Its antigen remains unidentified. This TCR derives from a woman aged 18 to 35 in good health. This chain connects TRBV29-1 to TRBJ1-2; TRBD1 is a possible D gene (5 bases). Sample: naive CD4+ T cells from blood. The CDR3 reads CSVVYRDDYGYTF. Written as DNA, the CDR3 is TGCAGCGTTGTTTACCGGGACGACTATGGCTACACCTTC.